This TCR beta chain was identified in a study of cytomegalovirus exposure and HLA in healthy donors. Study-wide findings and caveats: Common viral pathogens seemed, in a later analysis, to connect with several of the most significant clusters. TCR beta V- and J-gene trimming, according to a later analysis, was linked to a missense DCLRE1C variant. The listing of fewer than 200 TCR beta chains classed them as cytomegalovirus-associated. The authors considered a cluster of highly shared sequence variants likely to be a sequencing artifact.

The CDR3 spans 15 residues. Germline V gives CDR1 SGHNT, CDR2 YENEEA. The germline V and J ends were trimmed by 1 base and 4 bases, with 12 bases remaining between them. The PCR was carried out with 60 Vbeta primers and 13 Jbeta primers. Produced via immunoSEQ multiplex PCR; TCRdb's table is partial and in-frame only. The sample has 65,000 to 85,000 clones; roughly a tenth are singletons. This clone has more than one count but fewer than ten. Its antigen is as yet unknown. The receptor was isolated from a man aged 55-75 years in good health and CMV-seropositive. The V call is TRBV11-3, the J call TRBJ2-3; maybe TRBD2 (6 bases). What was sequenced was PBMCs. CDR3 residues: CASSLGGEAADTQYF. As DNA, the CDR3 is TGTGCCAGCAGCTTAGGGGGGGAAGCCGCAGATACGCAGTATTTT.